The T cell receptor beta chain under discussion was sequenced for a study of post-analysis software for immune sequencing data. Study summary: As for disease course, relapsing-remitting, secondary progressive and progressive-relapsing multiple sclerosis were all included. Findings of the study overall: Patients used about 5 TRBV segments, including TRBV5-6, TRBV5-1 and TRBV20-1, more often than controls. Multiple sclerosis patients had significantly lower normalized Chao1 diversity than controls. Samples from one preparation batch, clustered by F measure, grouped strongly together.

Unique-molecular-identifier-tagged TCR beta cDNA libraries were used. The T cell input of about 1 to 10 million gave about 500,000 cDNA molecules. TCRdb re-analysed the PCR reads in MiXCR, keeping a single row per CDR3 protein. This sample yields about 770,000 distinct CDR3 sequences, of which around 42% are seen a single time; 4% to 5% belongs to the top ten. Comments on this clonotype: Its antigen is not identified.

CDR3 length: 15 residues. In germline, CDR1 is SGHRS, CDR2 YFSETQ. With 4 bases clipped from V and 2 bases from J, the junction kept 7 bases outside the gene matches. The specimen was blood. The rearrangement uses TRBV5-1 and TRBJ2-7; 9 nucleotides align to TRBD1. The TCR was taken from a girl between 10 and 17 years old with multiple sclerosis. The chain's CDR3 is CASSTTGGQTYEQYF. CDR3 bases: TGCGCCAGCAGCACAACAGGGGGCCAAACCTACGAGCAGTACTTC.